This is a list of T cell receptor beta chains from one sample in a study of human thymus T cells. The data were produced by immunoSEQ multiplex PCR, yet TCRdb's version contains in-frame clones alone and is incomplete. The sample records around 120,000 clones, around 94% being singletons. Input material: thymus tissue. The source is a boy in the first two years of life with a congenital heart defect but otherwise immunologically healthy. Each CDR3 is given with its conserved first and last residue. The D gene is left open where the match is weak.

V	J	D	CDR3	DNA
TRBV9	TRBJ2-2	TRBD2	CASSPPTSGDRGELFF	TGTGCCAGCAGCCCGCCGACTAGCGGGGACCGCGGGGAGCTGTTTTTT
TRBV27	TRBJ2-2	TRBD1	CASRDRDRHFELFF	TGTGCCAGCCGAGACCGGGACAGACACTTCGAGCTGTTTTTT
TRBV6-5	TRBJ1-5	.	CASSYRTFYSNQPQHF	TGTGCCAGCAGTTACCGGACATTTTATAGCAATCAGCCCCAGCATTTT
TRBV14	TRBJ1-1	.	CASSPLMGEPHGEAFF	TGTGCCAGCAGCCCACTAATGGGGGAACCCCACGGTGAAGCTTTCTTT
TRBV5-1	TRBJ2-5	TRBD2	CASTSGGAQETQYF	TGCGCCAGCACCTCCGGGGGGGCCCAAGAGACCCAGTACTTC
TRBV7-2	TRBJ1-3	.	CASTLERGLGNTIYF	TGTGCCAGCACCTTGGAACGGGGGCTTGGAAACACCATATATTTT
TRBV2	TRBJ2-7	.	CASSAQGSYEQYF	TGTGCCAGCAGCGCCCAGGGCTCCTACGAGCAGTACTTC
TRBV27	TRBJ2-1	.	CASSLSRGWTTNDNEQFF	TGTGCCAGCAGTTTATCCCGGGGTTGGACCACCAACGACAATGAGCAGTTCTTC
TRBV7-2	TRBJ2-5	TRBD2	CASSLAGEGTQYF	TGTGCCAGCAGCCTGGCGGGGGAGGGGACCCAGTACTTC
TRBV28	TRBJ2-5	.	CASSLRADELKQETQYF	TGTGCCAGCAGCCTCCGGGCTGACGAACTCAAACAAGAGACCCAGTACTTC
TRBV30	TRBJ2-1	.	CAWSGKDYGEQFF	TGTGCCTGGAGTGGAAAGGACTACGGTGAGCAGTTCTTC
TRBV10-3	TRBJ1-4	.	CAISESPLEEKLFF	TGTGCCATCAGTGAGTCGCCCTTAGAAGAAAAACTGTTTTTT